This TCR beta chain was profiled in a study of blood T cell repertoires in COVID-19. Study-wide context: T cells, B-cell-depleted T cells, or PBMCs provided the cDNA or gDNA that served as material.

Assay used: immunoSEQ multiplex PCR; TCRdb lists only in-frame clones, some missing. This sample carries about 250,000 clones, around 83% of them seen once, and the ten largest clones take about 8.1%. Trimming took 8 bases from V and 3 from J, leaving 16 bases between them. Per germline, CDR1 MDHEN and CDR2 SYDVKM. The CDR3 length is 15 residues. The receptor's source is a man aged 80 or over with acute or convalescent COVID-19. Source material: peripheral blood. The chain carries TRBV28 and TRBJ1-4; D unresolved. CDR3 residues: CASRVNPGSNEKLFF. CDR3 DNA: TGTGCCAGCCGAGTCAACCCGGGGTCTAATGAAAAACTGTTTTTT.